The 18 T cell receptor beta chains listed next were all sequenced from one sample in a study of T cell clones after liver transplantation. TCRdb's table, derived via immunoSEQ multiplex PCR, lists solely in-frame clones and lacks some. Seen here are some 120,000 clones, 90% observed once, and the top ten hold 0.83%. The material was CD4+ T cells from blood, obtained 12 months after liver transplant. These receptors were collected from a human patient who received a liver transplant. Some T cells may have originated in the graft donor.

The chain is built from TRBV7-8 and TRBJ1-1, with D uncertain. CDR1 is SGHVS, CDR2 FQNEAQ, per germline. This CDR3 region has 16 residues. V was pared by 2 bases and J by 0 bases, with 13 bases between. CDR3: CASSLTSSLMNTEAFF. The DNA of the CDR3 is TGTGCCAGCAGCTTAACATCCAGCCTCATGAACACTGAAGCTTTCTTT.

The chain has TRBV30 and TRBJ1-5; no clear D gene. The CDR3 extends over 13 amino acids. CDR1 is GTSNPN, CDR2 SVGIG, per germline (reference sequence). The V and J ends lost 1 base and 4 bases respectively, with 8 bases between them. CDR3 nucleotide sequence: TGTGCCTGGAGTGGACACCAAAATCAGCCCCAGCATTTT. Amino acids: CAWSGHQNQPQHF.

V and J are TRBV10-3 and TRBJ2-6; the D gene is possibly TRBD1 (6 bases). With 2 bases removed from V and 0 bases from J, the gap between germline ends came to 11 bases. This CDR3 region has 17 residues. CDR1 is ENHRY, CDR2 SYGVKD, per germline. CDR3 loop: CAISETYRDSGANVLTF. The CDR3 coding sequence is TGTGCCATCAGTGAGACCTACAGGGACTCTGGGGCCAACGTCCTGACTTTC.

J is TRBJ2-5 and V is TRBV5-4; 9 bases map to TRBD1. Germline lookup yields CDR1 SGHNT and CDR2 YYREEE (reference sequence). The CDR3 sequence is 15 residues long. V lost 4 bases, J lost 4 bases, and 8 bases stayed unmatched. DNA of the CDR3: TGTGCCAGCAGCGCTGGACAGGGGTGGGCAGAGACCCAGTACTTC. It is translated as CASSAGQGWAETQYF.

The chain combines TRBV19 with TRBJ1-4, with 7 bases identical to TRBD1. This CDR3 has 15 amino acids. The trim removed 1 base at V and 7 bases at J, leaving 6 bases unmatched. The germline V gene encodes CDR1 LNHDA and CDR2 SQIVND (reference sequence). CDR3: CASSIGQGWGEKLFF. CDR3 in DNA: TGTGCCAGTAGTATAGGACAGGGTTGGGGTGAAAAACTGTTTTTT.

This clone was found once. The V and J genes are TRBV14 and TRBJ1-2; D unclear. This CDR3 comprises 14 residues. Germline V gene lookup returns CDR1 SGHDN and CDR2 FVKESK. Trimming pared 1 base from V and 1 base from J, leaving 7 bases between. CDR3 DNA sequence: TGTGCCAGCAGCCAAGCTCCGGTTAACTATGGCTACACCTTC. Translating it yields CASSQAPVNYGYTF.

CDR3 protein: CASSSPGLAGKFF. In DNA, the CDR3 is TGCGCCAGCAGCTCTCCGGGACTAGCGGGAAAGTTCTTC. V is TRBV5-1 and J is TRBJ2-1; the match to TRBD2 covers 13 bases. The V gene end was trimmed by 3 bases and the J gene end by 14 bases; junction bases not matched to a gene: 5. There are 13 residues in the CDR3. CDR1 SGHRS and CDR2 YFSETQ come from the germline V gene.

This clone was observed a handful of times. The chain is built from TRBV11-3 and TRBJ2-2; 12 bases agree with TRBD2. The J segment lost 5 bases and the V segment lost 5 bases, leaving 6 bases of the junction unmatched. Germline V gives CDR1 SGHNT, CDR2 YENEEA. CDR3 length: 16 residues. The CDR3 region is CASSARTSGTTGELFF. The CDR3 DNA sequence: TGTGCCAGCAGCGCCCGGACTAGCGGGACGACCGGGGAGCTGTTTTTT.

The chain has TRBV10-2 and TRBJ2-2; 8 bases line up with TRBD1. Trimming removed 2 bases from V and 4 bases from J; junction bases left unmatched: 3. CDR3 length equals 15 residues. Germline CDR1 is WSHSY and CDR2 is SAAADI. In nucleotides, the CDR3 is TGCGCCAGCAGTGAGGGACAGGGTGGCACCGGGGAGCTGTTTTTT. This codes for CASSEGQGGTGELFF.

This chain connects TRBV19 to TRBJ2-5; D may be TRBD2 (7 bases). The CDR3 spans 15 residues. Trimming took 9 bases from V and 5 from J, leaving 22 bases between them. In germline, CDR1 is LNHDA, CDR2 SQIVND (reference sequence). The CDR3 reads CASRRGALGEETQYF. The CDR3 nucleotides read TGTGCCAGCCGTCGGGGGGCCTTGGGGGAGGAGACCCAGTACTTC.

The rearrangement joins TRBV7-2 to TRBJ1-2; TRBD1 might be the D (6 bases). Germline CDR1 is SGHTA and CDR2 is FQGNSA. Trimming took 0 bases from V and 4 from J, leaving 12 bases between them. The length of the CDR3 is 15 residues. CDR3 sequence: CASSLARGGLYGYTF. In DNA form, the CDR3 reads TGTGCCAGCAGCTTAGCGAGAGGGGGACTCTATGGCTACACCTTC.

V and J are TRBV11-2 and TRBJ2-7; 8 bases map to TRBD2. The CDR3 totals 15 residues. V lost 1 base, J lost 6 bases, and 8 bases stayed unmatched. Germline CDR1 is SGHAT and CDR2 is FQNNGV. CDR3: CASSLVAAGESEQYF. CDR3 coding DNA: TGTGCCAGCAGCTTAGTTGCAGCGGGAGAAAGCGAGCAGTACTTC.

V and J are TRBV6-1 and TRBJ2-1, with a weak D call TRBD2 (5 bases). CDR1 is MNHNS and CDR2 is SASEGT in the germline V gene. There are 14 residues in the CDR3. V was pared by 4 bases and J by 4 bases, with 11 bases between. The CDR3 nucleotides read TGTGCCAGCAGTGGGGCGGGCAGATACAATGAGCAGTTCTTC. Its protein is CASSGAGRYNEQFF.

J is TRBJ1-2 and V is TRBV10-3, with a weak D call TRBD1 (5 bases). With 5 bases removed from V and 4 bases from J, the gap between germline ends came to 8 bases. Per the germline V gene, CDR1 is ENHRY and CDR2 is SYGVKD. The CDR3 has 12 residues. The CDR3 sequence is CAISRGSYGYTF. The CDR3 DNA reads TGTGCCATCAGTAGGGGATCCTATGGCTACACCTTC.

This rearrangement joins TRBV10-3 to TRBJ1-1; D uncertain. Germline CDR1 and CDR2: ENHRY and SYGVKD. V shed 4 bases and J shed 4 bases, with 10 bases lying between them. CDR3 length: 13 amino acids. The CDR3 DNA sequence: TGTGCCATCAGTGTGGAGCCCGCCACTGAAGCTTTCTTT. Translating it yields CAISVEPATEAFF.

The chain joins TRBV2 to TRBJ2-7; no clear D gene. CDR3 length equals 14 residues. Germline V gene data show CDR1 as SNHLY and CDR2 as FYNNEI. V shed 4 bases and J shed 5 bases, with 15 bases lying between them. The CDR3 sequence: CASSVNSPEDEQYF. CDR3 sequence (DNA): TGTGCCAGCAGTGTAAACAGCCCTGAGGACGAGCAGTACTTC.

The rearrangement links TRBV29-1 to TRBJ1-1; D is possibly TRBD1 (6 bases). This CDR3 contains 14 residues. The V end lost 7 bases, the J end lost 0 bases, and 15 bases lay between the germline ends. The V gene's germline CDR1 is SQVTM and CDR2 ANQGSEA. The CDR3 region has the DNA TGCAGCGCCAAGGGACAATGGATGAACACTGAAGCTTTCTTT. Translating it yields CSAKGQWMNTEAFF.

The chain carries TRBV19 and TRBJ2-7; either TRBD1 or TRBD2 may fit D (5 bases each). The CDR3 has 14 amino acids. Per germline, CDR1 LNHDA and CDR2 SQIVND (reference sequence). Trimming removed 5 bases from V and 2 bases from J, with 13 bases in between. CDR3 sequence (DNA): TGTGCCAGTAGTGGGACCGCTGATCCCTACGAGCAGTACTTC. Translated, it gives CASSGTADPYEQYF.